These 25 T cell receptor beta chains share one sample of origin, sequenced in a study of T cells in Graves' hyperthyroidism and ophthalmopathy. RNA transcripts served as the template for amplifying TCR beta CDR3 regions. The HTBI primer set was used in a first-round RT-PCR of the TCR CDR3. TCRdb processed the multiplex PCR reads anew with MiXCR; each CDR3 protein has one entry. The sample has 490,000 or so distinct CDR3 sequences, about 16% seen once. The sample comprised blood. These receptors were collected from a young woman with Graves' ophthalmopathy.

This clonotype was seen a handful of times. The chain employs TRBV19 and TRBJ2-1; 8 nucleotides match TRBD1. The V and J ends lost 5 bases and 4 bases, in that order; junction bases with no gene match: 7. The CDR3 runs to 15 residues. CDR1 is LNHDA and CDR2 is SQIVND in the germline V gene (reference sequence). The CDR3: CASSFGQGFYNEQFF. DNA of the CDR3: TGTGCCAGTAGTTTTGGACAGGGATTTTACAATGAGCAGTTCTTC.

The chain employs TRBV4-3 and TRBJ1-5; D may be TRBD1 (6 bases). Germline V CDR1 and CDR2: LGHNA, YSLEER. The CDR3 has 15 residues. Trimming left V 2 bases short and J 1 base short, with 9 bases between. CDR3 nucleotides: TGCGCCAGCAGCCAAACAGGGTCGAGCAATCAGCCCCAGCATTTT. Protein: CASSQTGSSNQPQHF.

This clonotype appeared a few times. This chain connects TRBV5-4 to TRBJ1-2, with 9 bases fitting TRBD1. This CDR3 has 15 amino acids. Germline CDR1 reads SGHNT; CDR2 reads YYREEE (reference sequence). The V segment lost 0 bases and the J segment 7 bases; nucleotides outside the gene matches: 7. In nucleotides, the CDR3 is TGTGCCAGCAGCTTGGCATGGACAGGGGCAGGTGGCTACACCTTC. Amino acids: CASSLAWTGAGGYTF.

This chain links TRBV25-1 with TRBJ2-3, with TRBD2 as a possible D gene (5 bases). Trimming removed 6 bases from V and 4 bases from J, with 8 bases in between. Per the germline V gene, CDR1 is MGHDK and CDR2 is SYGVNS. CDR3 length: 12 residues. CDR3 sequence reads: CASRRASDTQYF. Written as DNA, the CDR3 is TGTGCCAGCAGGAGGGCGTCAGATACGCAGTATTTT.

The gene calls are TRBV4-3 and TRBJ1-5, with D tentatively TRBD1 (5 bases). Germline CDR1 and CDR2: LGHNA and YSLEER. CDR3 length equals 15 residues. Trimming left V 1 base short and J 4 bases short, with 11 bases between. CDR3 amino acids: CASSQGVGQNQPQHF. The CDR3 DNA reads TGCGCCAGCAGCCAAGGGGTGGGGCAAAATCAGCCCCAGCATTTT.

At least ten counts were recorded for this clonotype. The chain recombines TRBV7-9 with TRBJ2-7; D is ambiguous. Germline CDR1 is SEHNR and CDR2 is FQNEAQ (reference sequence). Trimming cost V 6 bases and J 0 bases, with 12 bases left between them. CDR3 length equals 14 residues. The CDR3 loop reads CASSRVPGSYEQYF. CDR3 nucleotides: TGTGCCAGCAGTCGAGTCCCGGGCTCCTACGAGCAGTACTTC.

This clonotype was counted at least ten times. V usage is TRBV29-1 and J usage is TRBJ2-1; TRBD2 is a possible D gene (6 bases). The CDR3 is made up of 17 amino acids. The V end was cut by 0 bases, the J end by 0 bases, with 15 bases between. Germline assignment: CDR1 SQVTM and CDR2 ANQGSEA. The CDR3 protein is CSVEDGLAGSSYNEQFF. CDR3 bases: TGCAGCGTTGAAGACGGTCTGGCGGGGAGCTCCTACAATGAGCAGTTCTTC.

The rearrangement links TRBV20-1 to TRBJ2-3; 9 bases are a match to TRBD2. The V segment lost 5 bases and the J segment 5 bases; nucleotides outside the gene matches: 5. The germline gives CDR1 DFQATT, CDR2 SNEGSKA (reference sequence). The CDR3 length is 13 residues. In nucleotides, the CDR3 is TGCAGTGCTGGACTAGCGAGGAAAGATACGCAGTATTTT. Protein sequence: CSAGLARKDTQYF.

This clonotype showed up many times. The CDR3 nucleotides are TGTGCCAGTAGTATCGGACTAGCGGGAAGGTCAGATACGCAGTATTTT. Protein: CASSIGLAGRSDTQYF. The chain employs TRBV19 and TRBJ2-3; 12 nucleotides line up with TRBD2. The ends lost 3 bases at V and 4 bases at J; junction bases unmatched: 5. The CDR3 length is 16 residues. Per the germline V gene, CDR1 is LNHDA and CDR2 is SQIVND (reference sequence).

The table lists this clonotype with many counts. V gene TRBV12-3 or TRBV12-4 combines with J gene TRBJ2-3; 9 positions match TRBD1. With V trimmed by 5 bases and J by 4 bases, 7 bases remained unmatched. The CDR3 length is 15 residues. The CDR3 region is CASSQTGGSADTQYF. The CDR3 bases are TGTGCCAGCAGTCAAACAGGGGGCTCGGCAGATACGCAGTATTTT.

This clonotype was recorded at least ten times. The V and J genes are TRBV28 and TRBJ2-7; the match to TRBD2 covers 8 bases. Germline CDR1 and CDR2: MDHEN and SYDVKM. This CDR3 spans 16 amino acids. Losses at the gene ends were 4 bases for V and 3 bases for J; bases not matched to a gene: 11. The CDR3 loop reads CASSSHPGGGIYEQYF. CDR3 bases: TGTGCCAGCAGTTCCCACCCCGGGGGGGGTATCTACGAGCAGTACTTC.

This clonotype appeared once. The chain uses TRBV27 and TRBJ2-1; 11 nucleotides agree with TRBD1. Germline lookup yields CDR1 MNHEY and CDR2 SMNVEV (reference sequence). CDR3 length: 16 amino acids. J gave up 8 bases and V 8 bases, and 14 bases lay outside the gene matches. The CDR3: CASSNSGTGGRDEQFF. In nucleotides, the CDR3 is TGTGCCAGCTCGAATTCCGGGACAGGGGGTAGGGATGAGCAGTTCTTC.

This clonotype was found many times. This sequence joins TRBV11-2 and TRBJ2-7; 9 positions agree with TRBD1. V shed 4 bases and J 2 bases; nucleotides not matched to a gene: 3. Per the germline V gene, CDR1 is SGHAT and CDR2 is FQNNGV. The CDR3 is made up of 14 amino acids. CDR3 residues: CASSSTGGTYEQYF. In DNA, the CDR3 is TGTGCCAGCAGCTCGACAGGGGGAACCTACGAGCAGTACTTC. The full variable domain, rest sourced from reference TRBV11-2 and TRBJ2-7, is EAGVAQSPRYKIIEKRQSVAFWCNPISGHATLYWYQQILGQGPKLLIQFQNNGVVDDSQLPKDRFSAERLKGVDSTLKIQPAKLEDSAVYLCASSSTGGTYEQYFGPGTRLTVT.

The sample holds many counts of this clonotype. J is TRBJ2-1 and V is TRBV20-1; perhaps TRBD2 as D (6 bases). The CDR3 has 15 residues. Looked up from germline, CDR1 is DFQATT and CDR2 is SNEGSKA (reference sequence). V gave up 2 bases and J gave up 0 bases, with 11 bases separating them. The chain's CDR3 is CSARFGGNSYNEQFF. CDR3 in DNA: TGCAGTGCTAGATTCGGCGGGAACTCCTACAATGAGCAGTTCTTC.

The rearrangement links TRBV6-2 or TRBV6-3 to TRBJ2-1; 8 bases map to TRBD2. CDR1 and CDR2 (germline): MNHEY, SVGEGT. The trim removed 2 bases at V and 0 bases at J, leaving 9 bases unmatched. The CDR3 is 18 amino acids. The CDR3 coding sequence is TGTGCCAGCAGTTACCAGAACTTAGCGGGGAGCTCCTACAATGAGCAGTTCTTC. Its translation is CASSYQNLAGSSYNEQFF.

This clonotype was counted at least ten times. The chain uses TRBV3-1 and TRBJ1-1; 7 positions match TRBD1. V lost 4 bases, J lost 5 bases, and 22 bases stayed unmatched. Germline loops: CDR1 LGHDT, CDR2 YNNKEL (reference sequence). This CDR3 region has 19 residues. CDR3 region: CASSLIGPQGGFFRTEAFF. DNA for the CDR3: TGTGCCAGCAGCCTAATTGGACCTCAAGGGGGCTTCTTCAGGACTGAAGCTTTCTTT.

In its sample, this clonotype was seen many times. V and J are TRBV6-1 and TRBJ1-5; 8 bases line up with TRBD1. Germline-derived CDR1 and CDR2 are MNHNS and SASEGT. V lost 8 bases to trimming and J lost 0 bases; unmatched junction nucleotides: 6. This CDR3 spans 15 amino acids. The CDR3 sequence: CASLDRGYSNQPQHF. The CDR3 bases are TGTGCCAGCCTCGACAGGGGTTATAGCAATCAGCCCCAGCATTTT.

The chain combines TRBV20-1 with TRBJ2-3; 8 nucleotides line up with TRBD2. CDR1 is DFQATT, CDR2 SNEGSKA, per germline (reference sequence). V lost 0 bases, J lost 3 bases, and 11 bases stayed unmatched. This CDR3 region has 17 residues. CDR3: CSARDASGYSETDTQYF. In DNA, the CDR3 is TGCAGTGCTAGAGATGCTAGCGGGTATTCCGAGACAGATACGCAGTATTTT.

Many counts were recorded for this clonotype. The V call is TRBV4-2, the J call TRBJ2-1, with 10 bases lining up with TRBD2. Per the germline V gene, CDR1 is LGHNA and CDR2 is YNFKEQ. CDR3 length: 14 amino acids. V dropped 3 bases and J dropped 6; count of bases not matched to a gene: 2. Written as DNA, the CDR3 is TGTGCCAGCAGCCAGTGGACTAGCGGCAATGAGCAGTTCTTC. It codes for CASSQWTSGNEQFF.

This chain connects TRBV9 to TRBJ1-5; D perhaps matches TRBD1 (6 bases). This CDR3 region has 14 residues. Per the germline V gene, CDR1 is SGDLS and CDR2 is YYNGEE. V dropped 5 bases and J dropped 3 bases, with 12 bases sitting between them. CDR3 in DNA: TGTGCCAGCAGTCCAGGGGTCAACAATCAGCCCCAGCATTTT. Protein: CASSPGVNNQPQHF. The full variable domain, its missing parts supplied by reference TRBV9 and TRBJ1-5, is DSGVTQTPKHLITATGQRVTLRCSPRSGDLSVYWYQQSLDQGLQFLIQYYNGEERAKGNILERFSAQQFPDLHSELNLSSLELGDSALYFCASSPGVNNQPQHFGDGTRLSIL.

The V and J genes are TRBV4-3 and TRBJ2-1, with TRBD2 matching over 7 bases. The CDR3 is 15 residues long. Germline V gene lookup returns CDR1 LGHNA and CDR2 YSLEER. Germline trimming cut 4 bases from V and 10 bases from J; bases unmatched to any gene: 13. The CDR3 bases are TGCGCCAGCAGCCCTTTAGCGGGTGGGCTTGTAGAGCAGTTCTTC. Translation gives CASSPLAGGLVEQFF.

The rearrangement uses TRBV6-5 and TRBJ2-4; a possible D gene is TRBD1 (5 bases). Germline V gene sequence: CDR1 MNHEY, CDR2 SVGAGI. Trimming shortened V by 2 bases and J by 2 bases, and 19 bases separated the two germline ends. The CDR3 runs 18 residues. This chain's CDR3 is CASSYKTRVLKTKNIQYF. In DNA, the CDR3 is TGTGCCAGCAGTTACAAGACCAGGGTATTGAAAACCAAAAACATTCAGTACTTC.

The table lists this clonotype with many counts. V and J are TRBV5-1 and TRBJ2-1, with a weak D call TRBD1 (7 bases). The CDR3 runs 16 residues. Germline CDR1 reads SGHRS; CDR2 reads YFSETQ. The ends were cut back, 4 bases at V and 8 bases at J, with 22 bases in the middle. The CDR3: CASSGGTGTEGDEQFF. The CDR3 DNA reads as TGCGCCAGCAGCGGGGGGACCGGGACAGAGGGCGATGAGCAGTTCTTC.

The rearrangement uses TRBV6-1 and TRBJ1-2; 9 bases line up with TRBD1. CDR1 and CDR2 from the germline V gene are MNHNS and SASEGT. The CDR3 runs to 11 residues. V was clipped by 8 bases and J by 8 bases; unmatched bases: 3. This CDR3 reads CASYRGQGYTF. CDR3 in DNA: TGTGCCAGCTACAGGGGGCAAGGCTACACCTTC.

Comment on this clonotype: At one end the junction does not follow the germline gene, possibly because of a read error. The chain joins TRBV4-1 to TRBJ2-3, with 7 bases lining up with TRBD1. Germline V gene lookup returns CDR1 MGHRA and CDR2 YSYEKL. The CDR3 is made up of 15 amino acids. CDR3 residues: CASSQYEGATDTHYF. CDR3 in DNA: TGCGCCAGCAGCCAATATGAGGGGGCAACTGATACGCATTATTTT.